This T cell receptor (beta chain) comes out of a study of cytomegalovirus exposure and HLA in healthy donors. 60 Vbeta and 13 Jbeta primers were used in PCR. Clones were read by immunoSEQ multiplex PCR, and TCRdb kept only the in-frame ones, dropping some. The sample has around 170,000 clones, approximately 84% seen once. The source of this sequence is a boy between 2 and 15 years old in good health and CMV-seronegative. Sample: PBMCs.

DNA of the CDR3: TGCAGCGGAGCGGGGGGGGAGCAGAGATGGAATGAGCAGTTCTTC. Translated, it gives CSGAGGEQRWNEQFF. The genes are TRBV29-1 and TRBJ2-1, with TRBD2 matching over 10 bases. This CDR3 is 15 amino acids long. Losses at the gene ends were 7 bases for V and 7 bases for J; bases not matched to a gene: 13. Per germline, CDR1 SQVTM and CDR2 ANQGSEA.